The 2 T cell receptor beta chains listed next were all sequenced from one sample in a study. Using its own MiXCR run on the 5' RACE reads, TCRdb lists one record per CDR3 protein. This sample yields about 57,000 distinct CDR3 sequences, of which less than 30% are seen a single time; 2% to 2.5% belongs to the top ten. Cells sorted as Tregs were CD4+, CD25+ and CD127-/low. Specimen: tumor-infiltrating Tregs sorted from the breast tumor. Every receptor here comes from a female donor with breast cancer.

This clonotype appeared a few times. The chain joins TRBV6-5 to TRBJ1-2; no definite D call. The CDR3 extends over 15 amino acids. Germline-derived CDR1 and CDR2 are MNHEY and SVGAGI. V shed 6 bases and J shed 1 base, with 15 bases lying between them. The CDR3 coding sequence is TGTGCCAGCAGCCAAAACAGCTATGTTAACTATGGCTACACCTTC. Translation gives CASSQNSYVNYGYTF.

This chain joins TRBV28 and TRBJ1-1; 8 bases align to TRBD1. The germline V gene has CDR1 MDHEN and CDR2 SYDVKM. The CDR3 sequence is 12 residues long. The V and J ends lost 8 bases and 4 bases, in that order; junction bases with no gene match: 3. For the CDR3, the DNA is TGTGCCAGCTACAGGGGGTTCACTGAAGCTTTCTTT. As protein: CASYRGFTEAFF.